These T cell receptor beta chains were read from a single sample in a study of PD-1 blockade in classical Hodgkin lymphoma. Libraries were prepared by immunoSEQ multiplex PCR; TCRdb keeps only in-frame clonotypes and omits some of them. The sample contains tens of thousands of clones, 90% of which appear only once. Sequenced material: peripheral blood mononuclear cells (PBMCs), taken at baseline. These receptors came from a human donor with classical Hodgkin lymphoma. Each CDR3 is given with its conserved first and last residue. A D gene is named only where the DNA matches it firmly. Rows give clone size only sometimes, using once, few, many, or a class for an expanded clone.

abundance,d_gene,j_gene,v_gene,CDR3nt,CDR3aa
NA,TRBD1,TRBJ2-7,TRBV10-3,TGTGCCATCAGTCCGGGACAGGTCTACGAGCAGTACTTC,CAISPGQVYEQYF
NA,NA,TRBJ1-5,TRBV19,TGTGCCAGTAGTAAGGACGGATATAGCAATCAGCCCCAGCATTTT,CASSKDGYSNQPQHF
NA,TRBD2,TRBJ2-2,TRBV7-6,TGTGCCAGCAGCTCCGATAGCGGGCGAAAGAACACCGGGGAGCTGTTTTTT,CASSSDSGRKNTGELFF
once,TRBD2,TRBJ2-1,TRBV19,TGTGCCAGTAGTATAGTCGCGGGGGGCACCTTCAATGAGCAGTTCTTC,CASSIVAGGTFNEQFF
NA,NA,TRBJ2-7,TRBV7-2,TGTGCCAGCAGCGTTATAACGAGCTCCTACGAGCAGTACTTC,CASSVITSSYEQYF
few,NA,TRBJ1-6,TRBV6-1,TGTGCCAGCAGCGCCGGGGGGGGGTGGAGTTCACCCCTCCACTTT,CASSAGGGWSSPLHF
NA,NA,TRBJ2-7,TRBV6-5,TGTGCCAGCAGTTACGACGGGAGCTCCTACGAGCAGTACTTC,CASSYDGSSYEQYF
NA,TRBD1,TRBJ2-7,TRBV27,TGTGCCAGCAGTAACAGGGGGCGATACGAGCAGTACTTC,CASSNRGRYEQYF
NA,TRBD2,TRBJ2-1,TRBV5-1,TGCGCCAGCAGCGGGAGGACTAGCGGGGCCCACAATGAGCAGTTCTTC,CASSGRTSGAHNEQFF
NA,NA,TRBJ1-5,TRBV27,TGTGCCAGCAGTCAGTCGACAGTCTATAGCAATCAGCCCCAGCATTTT,CASSQSTVYSNQPQHF
NA,NA,TRBJ2-5,TRBV11-2,TGTGCCAGCAGCTTAGCGCCTCAAGAGACCCAGTACTTC,CASSLAPQETQYF
NA,NA,TRBJ2-4,TRBV7-8,TGTGCCAGCAGCTCGCGGGACGCCGGACTTATAAAAAACATTCAGTACTTC,CASSSRDAGLIKNIQYF
NA,NA,TRBJ2-5,TRBV18,TGTGCCAGCTCACCCCGGACCCCGAACGGGGAGACCCAGTACTTC,CASSPRTPNGETQYF
NA,NA,TRBJ2-3,TRBV9,TGTGCCAGCAGCTTCGACTCCACAGATACGCAGTATTTT,CASSFDSTDTQYF
NA,TRBD1,TRBJ2-2,TRBV5-4,TGTGCCAGCAGCGGACTCCGGGACAGGGGTAACACCGGGGAGCTGTTTTTT,CASSGLRDRGNTGELFF
once,NA,TRBJ1-1,TRBV11-2,TGTGCCAGCAGCTTAAACACTGAAGCTTTCTTT,CASSLNTEAFF
NA,NA,TRBJ2-7,TRBV2,TGTGCCAGCAGTGGAGGACAGAATTCCTACGAGCAGTACTTC,CASSGGQNSYEQYF
NA,TRBD2,TRBJ2-7,TRBV28,TGTGCCAGCAGTTTTGAGCGGGGTATGCAGTACTTC,CASSFERGMQYF
NA,TRBD2,TRBJ2-1,TRBV5-4,TGTGCCAGCAGCTTGGATAGACCGGGGGGTGAGCAGTTCTTC,CASSLDRPGGEQFF
NA,NA,TRBJ2-7,TRBV28,TGTGCCAGCAGTTGGGGGACGCGGGGCGGCTACGAGCAGTACTTC,CASSWGTRGGYEQYF
NA,NA,TRBJ2-7,TRBV29-1,TGCAGCGTGACCATAGGCTACGAGCAGTACTTC,CSVTIGYEQYF
once,NA,TRBJ1-5,TRBV6-1,TGTGCCAGCAGTGAAGCCGATCTTGACCTCTTCCAGGTAGGGCATCAGCCCCAGCATTTT,CASSEADLDLFQVGHQPQHF
NA,NA,TRBJ2-7,TRBV7-2,TGTGCCAGCAGCCCCGACAGGGACTACTACGAGCAGTACTTC,CASSPDRDYYEQYF
few,NA,TRBJ1-2,TRBV29-1,TGCAGCGTTGGGAACTATGGCTACACCTTC,CSVGNYGYTF
NA,NA,TRBJ1-4,TRBV28,TGTGCCACCGGAGGGTGGTCTCGTCCCTCGTTTTTT,CATGGWSRPSFF
NA,NA,TRBJ1-6,TRBV5-8,TGTGCCAGCAGCCTCACAGGGTCGGGGAATTCACCCCTCCACTTT,CASSLTGSGNSPLHF
NA,NA,TRBJ1-5,TRBV28,TGTGCCAGCAAACAACAGGGTGGGGTCAATCAGCCCCAGCATTTT,CASKQQGGVNQPQHF